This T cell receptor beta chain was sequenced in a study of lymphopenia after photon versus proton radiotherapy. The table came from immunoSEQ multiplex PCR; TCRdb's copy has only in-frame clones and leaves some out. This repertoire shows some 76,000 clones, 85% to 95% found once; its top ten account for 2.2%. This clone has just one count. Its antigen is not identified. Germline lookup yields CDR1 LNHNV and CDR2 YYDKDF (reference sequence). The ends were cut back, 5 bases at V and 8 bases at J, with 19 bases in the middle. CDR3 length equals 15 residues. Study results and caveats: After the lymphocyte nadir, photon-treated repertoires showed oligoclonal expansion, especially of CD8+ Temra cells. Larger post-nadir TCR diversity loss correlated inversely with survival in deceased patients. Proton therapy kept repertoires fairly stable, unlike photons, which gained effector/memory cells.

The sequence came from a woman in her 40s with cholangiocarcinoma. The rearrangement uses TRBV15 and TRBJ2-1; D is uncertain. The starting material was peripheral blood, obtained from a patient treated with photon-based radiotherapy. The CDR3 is CATSVDPFRRDEQFF. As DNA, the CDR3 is TGTGCCACCAGCGTAGACCCCTTTCGTCGTGATGAGCAGTTCTTC.